One and the same sample provided the 8 T cell receptor beta chains below, sequenced in a study of shared clonotypes between healthy human individuals. Method: immunoSEQ multiplex PCR; TCRdb's copy keeps in-frame clones and lacks some. The table shows around 2.5 million clones, with 93% occurring only once. The material sequenced was naive CD4+ T cells from PBMCs. Subset reported: CD45RA+ positively selected. All receptors derive from a man aged 18 to 29 in good health. Some clones in this sample may be carry-over from other donors' samples.

The rearrangement uses TRBV15 and TRBJ1-5; D gene ambiguous. The V gene lost 5 bases and the J gene lost 5 bases, with 10 bases spanning the gap. This CDR3 comprises 13 residues. CDR1 and CDR2 from the germline V gene are LNHNV and YYDKDF (reference sequence). CDR3 DNA: TGTGCCACCAGCCTGGCTCAGGATCAGCCCCAGCATTTT. This gives the protein CATSLAQDQPQHF.

The chain joins TRBV5-1 to TRBJ2-5; the match to TRBD2 covers 8 bases. The V segment lost 4 bases and the J segment 2 bases; nucleotides outside the gene matches: 7. Germline CDR1 reads SGHRS; CDR2 reads YFSETQ. The CDR3 extends over 15 amino acids. Here the CDR3 DNA reads TGCGCCAGCAGCGGACTTAGCGGGGTTCAAGAGACCCAGTACTTC. As protein: CASSGLSGVQETQYF. The whole variable domain, filled in from reference TRBV5-1 and TRBJ2-5, reads KAGVTQTPRYLIKTRGQQVTLSCSPISGHRSVSWYQQTPGQGLQFLFEYFSETQRNKGNFPGRFSGRQFSNSRSEMNVSTLELGDSALYLCASSGLSGVQETQYFGPGTRLLVL.

This sequence joins TRBV5-1 and TRBJ2-1; tentatively, D is TRBD1 or TRBD2 (6 bases each). This CDR3 is built from 14 residues. Germline V CDR1 and CDR2: SGHRS, YFSETQ. V lost 4 bases to trimming and J lost 4 bases, with 12 bases between them. The CDR3 DNA follows: TGCGCCAGCAGCCGCGAGGGGGGATACAATGAGCAGTTCTTC. It specifies CASSREGGYNEQFF.

This clone was found once. V gene TRBV6-4 combines with J gene TRBJ2-1, with 12 bases that match TRBD2. Per the germline V gene, CDR1 is MRHNA and CDR2 is SNTAGT. The CDR3 totals 19 residues. Trimming at V came to 6 bases and at J to 5 bases, leaving 17 bases not matched to a gene. The CDR3, as DNA: TGTGCCAGCAGACTGACAGGAGGGCTACGGACTAGCGGGAACAATGAGCAGTTCTTC. Protein: CASRLTGGLRTSGNNEQFF.

The V gene is TRBV9, the J gene TRBJ1-1; D remains unclear. The CDR3 is 14 residues long. The germline CDR1 and CDR2 sequences are SGDLS and YYNGEE. V shed 0 bases and J shed 1 base, with 7 bases lying between them. CDR3 nucleotides: TGTGCCAGCAGCGTAGCATCGGGGAACACTGAAGCTTTCTTT. Its protein is CASSVASGNTEAFF. Filled out from reference TRBV9 and TRBJ1-1, the complete variable domain reads DSGVTQTPKHLITATGQRVTLRCSPRSGDLSVYWYQQSLDQGLQFLIQYYNGEERAKGNILERFSAQQFPDLHSELNLSSLELGDSALYFCASSVASGNTEAFFGQGTRLTVV.

The rearrangement links TRBV5-1 to TRBJ2-5; tentative D call: TRBD1 (5 bases). Trimming removed 4 bases from V and 4 bases from J, with 11 bases in between. Germline V gene data show CDR1 as SGHRS and CDR2 as YFSETQ. The CDR3 is 13 residues long. CDR3 protein: CASSARTLETQYF. CDR3 nucleotide sequence: TGCGCCAGCAGCGCGAGGACATTAGAGACCCAGTACTTC.

The rearrangement links TRBV5-5 to TRBJ1-4; D gene unclear. V was shortened by 5 bases and J by 4 bases, with 15 bases between the two germline ends. Germline V lookup: CDR1 SGHKS, CDR2 YYEKEE (reference sequence). This CDR3 region has 15 residues. CDR3 nucleotide sequence: TGTGCCAGCAGTTCGATCGGGATTATTAATGAAAAACTGTTTTTT. Its protein is CASSSIGIINEKLFF.

The CDR3 protein is CASSLGLPNTGELFF. The CDR3 DNA follows: TGTGCCAGCAGTTTAGGACTACCGAACACCGGGGAGCTGTTTTTT. The V and J genes are TRBV2 and TRBJ2-2; D may be TRBD2 (6 bases). With 5 bases removed from V and 0 bases from J, the gap between germline ends came to 10 bases. Looked up from germline, CDR1 is SNHLY and CDR2 is FYNNEI. This CDR3 comprises 15 residues.